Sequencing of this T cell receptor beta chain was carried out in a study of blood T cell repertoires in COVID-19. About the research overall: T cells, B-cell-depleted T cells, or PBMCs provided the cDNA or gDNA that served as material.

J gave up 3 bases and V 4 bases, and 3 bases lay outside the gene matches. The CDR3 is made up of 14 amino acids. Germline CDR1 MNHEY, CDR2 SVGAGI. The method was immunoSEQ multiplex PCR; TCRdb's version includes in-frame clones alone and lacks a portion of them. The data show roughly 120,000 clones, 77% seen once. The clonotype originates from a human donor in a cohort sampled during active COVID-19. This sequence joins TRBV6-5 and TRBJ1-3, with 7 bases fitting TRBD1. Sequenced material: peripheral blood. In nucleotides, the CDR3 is TGTGCCAGCAGTTCCACAGGGGTTGGAAACACCATATATTTT. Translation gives CASSSTGVGNTIYF.